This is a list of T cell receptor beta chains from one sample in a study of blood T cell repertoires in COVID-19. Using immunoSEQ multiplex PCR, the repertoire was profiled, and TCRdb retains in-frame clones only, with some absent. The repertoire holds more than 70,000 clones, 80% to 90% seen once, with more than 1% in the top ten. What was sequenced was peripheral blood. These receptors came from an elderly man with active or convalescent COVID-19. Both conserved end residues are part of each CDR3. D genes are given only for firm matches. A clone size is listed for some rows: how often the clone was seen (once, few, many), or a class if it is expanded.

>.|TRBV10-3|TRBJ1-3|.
TGTGCCATCAGTGAAGGGGGTGGGCACTCTGGAAACACCATATATTTT
CAISEGGGHSGNTIYF
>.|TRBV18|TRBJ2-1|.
TGTGCCAGCTCTGCAGCCGGGACTTATGATGAGCAGTTCTTC
CASSAAGTYDEQFF
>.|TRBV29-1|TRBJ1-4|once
TGCAGCGTTGATGGGGGGTTGGGTCTTAATCAAAAACTGTTTTTT
CSVDGGLGLNQKLFF
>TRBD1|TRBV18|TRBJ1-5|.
TGTGCCAGCTCACCACCTTTGGGACAGGGATACCAGCCCCAGCATTTT
CASSPPLGQGYQPQHF
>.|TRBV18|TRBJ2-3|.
TGTGCCAGCTCACCACGGACTAGCACAGATACGCAGTATTTT
CASSPRTSTDTQYF
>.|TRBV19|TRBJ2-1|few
TGTGCCAGTAGCCGAAACAGGATCAATGAGCAGTTCTTC
CASSRNRINEQFF
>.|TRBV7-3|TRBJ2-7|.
TGTGCCAGCAGCCTGAGGGGGGACAGAAACTACGAGCAGTACTTC
CASSLRGDRNYEQYF
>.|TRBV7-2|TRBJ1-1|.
TGTGCCAGCAGCTTAACTAGGAACACTGAAGCTTTCTTT
CASSLTRNTEAFF
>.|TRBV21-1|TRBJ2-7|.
TGTGCCAGCCCCTCAGGGGATCGCTACGAGCAGTACTTC
CASPSGDRYEQYF
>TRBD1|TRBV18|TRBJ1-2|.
TGTGCCAGCTCAACGGACAGGGGGCTTTATGGCTACACCTTC
CASSTDRGLYGYTF
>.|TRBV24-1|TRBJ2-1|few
TGTGCCACCAGTGATTTGCTAGGGGTTGGGTTCTTC
CATSDLLGVGFF
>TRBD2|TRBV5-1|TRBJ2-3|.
TGCGCCAGCAGCGGTAGCGGGGCTAGCACAGATACGCAGTATTTT
CASSGSGASTDTQYF
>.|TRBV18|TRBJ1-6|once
TGTGCCAGCTCACCAACGCGGGGCCATATAAGGGATTCACCCCTCCACTTT
CASSPTRGHIRDSPLHF
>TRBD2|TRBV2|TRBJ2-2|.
TGTGCCAGCGTGCGCGGGAGCTTGGGCACCGGGGAGCTGTTTTTT
CASVRGSLGTGELFF
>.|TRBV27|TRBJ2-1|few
TGTGCCAGCAGTTTAAACAGATACAATGAGCAGTTCTTC
CASSLNRYNEQFF
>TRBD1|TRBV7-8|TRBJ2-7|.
TGTGCCAGCAGAAGGACAGGCGGACCCTACGAGCAGTACTTC
CASRRTGGPYEQYF
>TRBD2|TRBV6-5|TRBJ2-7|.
TGTGCCAGCACCCCGGGGGGGAAAGTCTACGAGCAGTACTTC
CASTPGGKVYEQYF
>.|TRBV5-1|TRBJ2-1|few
TGCGCCAGCAGCTTTATAAATGAGCAGTTCTTC
CASSFINEQFF
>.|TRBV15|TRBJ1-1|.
TGTGCCACCAGCAGAGGACCCCAGAGGCCGACAGCGAACACTGAAGCTTTCTTT
CATSRGPQRPTANTEAFF
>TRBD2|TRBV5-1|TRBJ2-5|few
TGCGCCAGCAGCTTGAACGGGGGGAAAGAGACCCAGTACTTC
CASSLNGGKETQYF
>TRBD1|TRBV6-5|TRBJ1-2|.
TGTGCCAGCAAAACAGGGGTAAACTATGGCTACACCTTC
CASKTGVNYGYTF
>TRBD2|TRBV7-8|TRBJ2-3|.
TGTGCCAGCAGCTTAGACGGGGTGTTATACGGGAGGGCCTTCGGCACAGATACGCAGTATTTT
CASSLDGVLYGRAFGTDTQYF
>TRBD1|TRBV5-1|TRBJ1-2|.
TGCGCCAGCAGCGCCGGACAGGGCGTTAACTATGGCTACACCTTC
CASSAGQGVNYGYTF
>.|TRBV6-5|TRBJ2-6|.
TGTGCCACCTATGGACAGTCTGGGGCCAACGTCCTGACTTTC
CATYGQSGANVLTF
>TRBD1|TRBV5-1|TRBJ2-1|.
TGCGCCAGCAGCTCCCCTCCGGGACAGGGGACCTACAATGAGCAGTTCTTC
CASSSPPGQGTYNEQFF